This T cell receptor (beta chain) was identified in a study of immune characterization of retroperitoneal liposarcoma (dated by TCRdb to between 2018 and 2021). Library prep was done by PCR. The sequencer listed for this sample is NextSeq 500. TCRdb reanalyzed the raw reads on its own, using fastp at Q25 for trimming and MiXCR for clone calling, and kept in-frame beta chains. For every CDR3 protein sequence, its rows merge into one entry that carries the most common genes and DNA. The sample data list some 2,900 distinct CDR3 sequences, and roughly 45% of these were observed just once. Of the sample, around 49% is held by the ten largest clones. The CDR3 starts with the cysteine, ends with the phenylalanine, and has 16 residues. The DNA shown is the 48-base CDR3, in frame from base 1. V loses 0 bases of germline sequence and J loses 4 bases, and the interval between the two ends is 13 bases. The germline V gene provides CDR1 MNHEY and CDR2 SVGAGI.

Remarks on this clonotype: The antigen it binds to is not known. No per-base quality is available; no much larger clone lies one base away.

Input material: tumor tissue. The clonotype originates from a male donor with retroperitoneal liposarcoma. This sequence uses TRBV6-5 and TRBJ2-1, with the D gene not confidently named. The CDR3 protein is CASSYSPAPLYNEQFF. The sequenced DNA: TGTGCCAGCAGTTACTCCCCAGCACCACTATACAATGAGCAGTTCTTC.